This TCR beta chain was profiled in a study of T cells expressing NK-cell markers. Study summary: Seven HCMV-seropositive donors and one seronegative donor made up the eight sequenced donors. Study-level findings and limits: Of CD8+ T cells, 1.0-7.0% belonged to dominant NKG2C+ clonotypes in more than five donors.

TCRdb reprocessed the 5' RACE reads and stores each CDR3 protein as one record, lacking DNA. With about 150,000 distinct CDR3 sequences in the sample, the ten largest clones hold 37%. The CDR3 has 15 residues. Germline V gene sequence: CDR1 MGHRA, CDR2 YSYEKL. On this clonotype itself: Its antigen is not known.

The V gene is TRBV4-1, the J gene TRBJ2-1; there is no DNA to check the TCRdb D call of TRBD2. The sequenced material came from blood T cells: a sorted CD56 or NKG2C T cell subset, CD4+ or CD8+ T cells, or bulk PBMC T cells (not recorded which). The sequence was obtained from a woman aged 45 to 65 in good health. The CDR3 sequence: CASSQPRLAENEQFF.